The next 14 T cell receptor beta chains were all read from a single sample in a study of blood T cell repertoires in COVID-19. Clones were read by immunoSEQ multiplex PCR, and TCRdb kept only the in-frame ones, dropping some. The sample lists some 13,000 clones; about 88% were seen once. What was sequenced was peripheral blood. The receptors stem from a man older than 75 with acute or convalescent COVID-19.

V gene TRBV5-1 combines with J gene TRBJ2-7; 8 nucleotides match TRBD1. The germline V gene has CDR1 SGHRS and CDR2 YFSETQ. V lost 4 bases, J lost 5 bases, and 11 bases stayed unmatched. The CDR3 spans 15 residues. The CDR3 DNA is TGCGCCAGCAGCCAAACGCCGGGACAGGAAAACGAGCAGTACTTC. Translated, it gives CASSQTPGQENEQYF. The full variable domain, rest sourced from reference TRBV5-1 and TRBJ2-7, is KAGVTQTPRYLIKTRGQQVTLSCSPISGHRSVSWYQQTPGQGLQFLFEYFSETQRNKGNFPGRFSGRQFSNSRSEMNVSTLELGDSALYLCASSQTPGQENEQYFGPGTRLTVT.

The CDR3 bases are TGTGCCAGCAGCTTAGGCGGGAGTACCGTCTATGGCTACACCTTC. Protein product: CASSLGGSTVYGYTF. This chain links TRBV7-8 with TRBJ1-2; no definite D call. Per the germline V gene, CDR1 is SGHVS and CDR2 is FQNEAQ. V dropped 1 base and J dropped 4 bases, with 13 bases sitting between them. This CDR3 has 15 amino acids.

The chain couples TRBV7-8 to TRBJ2-3; 8 positions match TRBD2. The CDR3 sequence is 18 residues long. V was pared by 2 bases and J by 2 bases, with 12 bases of the junction left unmatched. Germline CDR1 is SGHVS and CDR2 is FQNEAQ. CDR3 residues: CASSLRPRGGGDTDTQYF. DNA for the CDR3: TGTGCCAGCAGCTTAAGGCCTCGGGGGGGAGGCGACACAGATACGCAGTATTTT.

This rearrangement joins TRBV29-1 to TRBJ2-1; D unclear. CDR3 size: 15 residues. The ends were cut back, 6 bases at V and 5 bases at J, with 20 bases in the middle. Germline V lookup: CDR1 SQVTM, CDR2 ANQGSEA. This chain's CDR3 is CSVPLPNSIDNEQFF. CDR3 bases: TGCAGCGTGCCGCTTCCGAACTCGATAGACAATGAGCAGTTCTTC.

This clone was observed once. The CDR3, as DNA: TGTGCCAGCAAGGGACCAATGAGCGGGAGGGCCTTAGATGAGCAGTTCTTC. Translated, it gives CASKGPMSGRALDEQFF. The chain combines TRBV3-1 (or the pseudogene TRBV3-2) with TRBJ2-1; 10 bases are a match to TRBD2. The CDR3 sequence is 17 residues long. Germline V gene sequence: CDR1 LGHDT, CDR2 YNNKEL (reference sequence). With V trimmed by 7 bases and J by 8 bases, 17 bases remained unmatched.

The chain recombines TRBV6-4 with TRBJ1-1; D might be TRBD1 (5 bases). This CDR3 contains 14 residues. CDR1 is MRHNA, CDR2 SNTAGT, per germline. Trimming took off 3 bases at V and 0 bases at J, with 8 bases between the two ends. DNA for the CDR3: TGTGCCAGCAGTGAGACAGACATGAACACTGAAGCTTTCTTT. Its translation is CASSETDMNTEAFF.

The chain couples TRBV11-2 to TRBJ2-1; TRBD2 aligns across 11 bases. Germline loops: CDR1 SGHAT, CDR2 FQNNGV. The trim removed 5 bases at V and 7 bases at J, leaving 7 bases unmatched. This CDR3 spans 15 amino acids. The CDR3 DNA is TGTGCCAGCAGCGAAGGGACTAGCGGTCGGAATGAGCAGTTCTTC. Protein: CASSEGTSGRNEQFF.

The genes are TRBV6-5 and TRBJ1-4, with D possibly matching TRBD1 (6 bases). V lost 8 bases and J lost 1, with 8 bases in between. The V gene's germline CDR1 is MNHEY and CDR2 SVGAGI. The CDR3 spans 13 residues. The CDR3 region is CASQDRTNEKLFF. The CDR3 DNA sequence: TGTGCCAGCCAGGACAGAACTAATGAAAAACTGTTTTTT.

The genes are TRBV5-1 and TRBJ2-1; D remains unclear. The length of the CDR3 is 15 residues. Germline lookup yields CDR1 SGHRS and CDR2 YFSETQ. With 4 bases removed from V and 2 bases from J, the gap between germline ends came to 13 bases. The CDR3 DNA reads TGCGCCAGCAGCCGACCGGGTTTTACCTACAATGAGCAGTTCTTC. Amino acids: CASSRPGFTYNEQFF.

The rearrangement links TRBV19 to TRBJ1-5; TRBD1 might be the D (5 bases). Deletions cut 5 bases from V and 4 bases from J, with 9 bases between. Germline CDR1 reads LNHDA; CDR2 reads SQIVND (reference sequence). CDR3 length: 13 residues. CDR3 nucleotide sequence: TGTGCCAGTAGTCTGACAGTAAATCAGCCCCAGCATTTT. Its protein product is CASSLTVNQPQHF.

The chain carries TRBV7-2 and TRBJ1-4, with 7 bases matching TRBD1. Trimming took 1 base from V and 6 from J; bases not matched to a gene: 8. Germline CDR1 SGHTA, CDR2 FQGNSA. The CDR3 runs to 16 residues. Written as DNA, the CDR3 is TGTGCCAGCAGCTTAGGGCCGGGCAGGGGGGATGAAAAACTGTTTTTT. This gives the protein CASSLGPGRGDEKLFF.

The chain employs TRBV7-6 and TRBJ2-2; 12 bases are shared with TRBD2. V was clipped by 1 base and J by 6 bases; unmatched bases: 6. The CDR3 is 17 residues long. Looked up from germline, CDR1 is SGHVS and CDR2 is FNYEAQ. The CDR3, as DNA: TGTGCCAGCAGCTTAGTGGTCCTAGCGGGAGGGGCCGGGGAGCTGTTTTTT. As protein: CASSLVVLAGGAGELFF.

With respect to this clone: One junction end does not reproduce the germline sequence, and a read error may be involved. V is TRBV7-7 and J is TRBJ2-1; 13 nucleotides align to TRBD2. The germline gives CDR1 SSHAT, CDR2 FNYEAQ (reference sequence). This CDR3 contains 16 residues. CDR3 sequence: CASSSTGTSGNNEQFF. CDR3 bases: TGTGCTAGCAGCTCCACCGGGACTAGCGGGAACAATGAGCAGTTCTTC.

The V call is TRBV5-1, the J call TRBJ1-6, with D tentatively TRBD1 (6 bases). Between the trimmed V and J ends, which lost 5 bases and 10 bases, there was a span of 16 bases. The CDR3 spans 14 residues. The V gene's germline CDR1 is SGHRS and CDR2 YFSETQ. The CDR3 loop is CASSSGTRGSPLHF. The CDR3 region has the DNA TGCGCCAGCAGTTCCGGGACAAGGGGGTCACCCCTCCACTTT.